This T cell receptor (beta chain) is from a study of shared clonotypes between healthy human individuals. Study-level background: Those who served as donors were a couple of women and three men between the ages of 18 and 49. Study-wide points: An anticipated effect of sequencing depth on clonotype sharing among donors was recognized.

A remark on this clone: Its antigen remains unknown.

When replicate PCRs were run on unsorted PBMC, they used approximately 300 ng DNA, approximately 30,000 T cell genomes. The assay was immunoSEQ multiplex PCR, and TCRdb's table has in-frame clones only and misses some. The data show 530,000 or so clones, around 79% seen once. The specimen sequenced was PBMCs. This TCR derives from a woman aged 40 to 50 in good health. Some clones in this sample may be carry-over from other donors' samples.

The CDR3 spells CASSWTLPAGTDTQYF. In DNA, the CDR3 is TGTGCCAGCAGTTGGACCCTCCCCGCGGGCACAGATACGCAGTATTTT. The rearrangement uses TRBV6-5 and TRBJ2-3; unclear D gene. With 4 bases removed from V and 1 base from J, the gap between germline ends came to 15 bases. CDR1 and CDR2 (germline): MNHEY, SVGAGI. This CDR3 spans 16 amino acids.